This T cell receptor (beta chain) was obtained from a study of brain T cells in children with intractable seizures. The germline V gene has CDR1 SGHNT and CDR2 YENEEA. The V and J ends lost 6 bases and 8 bases respectively, with 13 bases between them. This CDR3 has 12 amino acids. Remarks on this clone: Antigen: not known.

Only cases whose brain tissue showed the highest T cell transcript signatures were sequenced. Pre-surgery treatment included at least one anti-epileptic drug. Libraries were prepared by immunoSEQ multiplex PCR; TCRdb keeps only in-frame clonotypes and omits some of them. The table has just under 65,000 clones, roughly 95% seen once. Study conclusions and caveats: HCMV serostatus was not known, and viral specificity came from CDR3 similarity only. Clones missing pre-surgery may reflect undersampling of that blood sample.

This sequence was found in a boy less than two years old with focal cortical dysplasia and intractable seizures. V usage is TRBV11-3 and J usage is TRBJ1-2, with no clear D. The starting material was peripheral blood, obtained at surgery. The CDR3 DNA follows: TGTGCCAGCAGGCCCATGCGAAGAGGCTACACCTTC. As protein: CASRPMRRGYTF.